Reported below is one T cell receptor (beta chain). The antigen is undetermined. Sequencing relied on a cDNA template that was reverse transcribed from extracted RNA. Clones were sequenced by immunoSEQ multiplex PCR, and TCRdb holds only the in-frame ones, with some missing. The table records about 190,000 clones, 64% of them present only once. This sample is part of a study of CD8+ T cells in alopecia areata. Study information: Dosing spanned 6 to 18 months on tofacitinib, then 6 months off drug.

Germline loops: CDR1 SQVTM, CDR2 ANQGSEA. The CDR3 sequence is 14 residues long. Documented treatment: oral pan-JAK inhibitor, 5-10 mg twice daily. Study-wide findings and caveats: Persistence of many expanded lesional clones was seen in scalp and blood during tofacitinib. Patients shared TCRs less clearly than mice did, possibly owing to HLA.

Here the sequenced sample was CD4+ T cells sorted from blood, taken at approximately week 49, from a patient treated with tofacitinib. The genes are TRBV29-1 and TRBJ2-3; D is uncertain. This receptor was obtained from a human donor with alopecia areata. In DNA, the CDR3 is TGCACCTACCAGAGCAGGCCGTTGACAGATACGCAGTATTTT. It is translated as CTYQSRPLTDTQYF.